The clone carrying this T cell receptor (beta chain) was found once. This entry is derived from a study of blood T cell repertoires in COVID-19. Study at large: The United States, Italy and Spain supplied acute and convalescent COVID-19 samples. Nucleic acid was either cDNA or gDNA, and it came from T cells, B-cell-depleted T cells, or PBMCs.

Methods used by the authors: Amplification with reference gene primers provided the estimates of nucleated cell counts. Data came from immunoSEQ multiplex PCR; TCRdb stores just in-frame clones and leaves some out. The DNA gave D and trimming, while V, J and clone size come from that table. The repertoire has approximately 190,000 clones, around 84% of them found once; the top ten carry less than 20%. The sequencing input was peripheral blood. The TCR originated in a human donor in a cohort sampled during active COVID-19.

CDR3 in amino acids: CASSRSGGETQYF. Here the CDR3 DNA reads TGTGCCAGCAGCCGGAGCGGGGGCGAGACCCAGTACTTC. The chain uses TRBV3-1 (or the pseudogene TRBV3-2) and TRBJ2-5; 8 nucleotides match TRBD2. V lost 4 bases to trimming and J lost 5 bases; unmatched junction nucleotides: 3. From germline, CDR1 is LGHDT and CDR2 YNNKEL (reference sequence). The length of the CDR3 is 13 residues.